Detailed here is one T cell receptor (beta chain). What it recognizes is unknown. This record belongs to a study of persistence of HIV-infected CD4 T cells. Per germline, CDR1 SGDLS and CDR2 YYNGEE. This CDR3 has 13 amino acids. V lost 3 bases and J lost 7, with 14 bases in between. Sequencing used immunoSEQ version 4 in survey mode. Only in-frame clones appear in the TCRdb table, and some are missing; sequencing was by immunoSEQ multiplex PCR. The sample includes about 43,000 clones, approximately 80% seen only once; the top ten take 13% to 15%. The stimulus was an HIV-1 Gag 15-mer peptide pool, 0.85 to 1 ug/peptide/mL. Sorted nonresponding memory CD4+ T cells were CD40L-negative, CD69-negative, CD45RO-high. Suppressive ART was started during chronic HIV-1 infection in these adults.

The V and J genes are TRBV9 and TRBJ2-7; perhaps TRBD2 as D (5 bases). This material consisted of CD4+ T cells sorted from PBMCs after approximately 20-hour stimulation, taken from a patient who received antiretroviral therapy. The origin of this receptor is an adult man with HIV who was CMV-seropositive. The CDR3 reads CASSAPGRGEQYF. In DNA form, the CDR3 reads TGTGCCAGCAGCGCCCCGGGCCGGGGAGAGCAGTACTTC.